In its sample, the clone carrying this T cell receptor (beta chain) was seen a few times. The antigen remains unidentified. The sample comes from a study of cytomegalovirus exposure and HLA in healthy donors. Trimming cost V 0 bases and J 0 bases, with 11 bases left between them. The CDR3 is made up of 16 amino acids. Germline CDR1 reads SGHRS; CDR2 reads YFSETQ. PCR was performed using 60 Vbeta and 13 Jbeta primers. Sequenced by immunoSEQ multiplex PCR; TCRdb stores in-frame clones only, minus some. The repertoire has about 210,000 clones, about 75% of them found once; the top ten carry 1.5% to 2%. Whole-study findings and limits: An ancestry cluster, one associated with Asian ancestry, reportedly showed fewer N-insertions than the 666-donor mean in a later analysis. Most subjects had HLA-A and HLA-B alleles reportedly predicted accurately by TCR beta sequences. The later analysis indicated that the majority of CMV-associated TCR beta chains appeared HLA-restricted.

The clonotype was recovered from a male donor in good health and CMV-seronegative. The V gene is TRBV5-1, the J gene TRBJ2-3, with a weak D call TRBD1 (6 bases). The specimen was PBMCs. The CDR3: CASSLGTAASTDTQYF. The CDR3 DNA is TGCGCCAGCAGCTTGGGGACAGCGGCTAGCACAGATACGCAGTATTTT.